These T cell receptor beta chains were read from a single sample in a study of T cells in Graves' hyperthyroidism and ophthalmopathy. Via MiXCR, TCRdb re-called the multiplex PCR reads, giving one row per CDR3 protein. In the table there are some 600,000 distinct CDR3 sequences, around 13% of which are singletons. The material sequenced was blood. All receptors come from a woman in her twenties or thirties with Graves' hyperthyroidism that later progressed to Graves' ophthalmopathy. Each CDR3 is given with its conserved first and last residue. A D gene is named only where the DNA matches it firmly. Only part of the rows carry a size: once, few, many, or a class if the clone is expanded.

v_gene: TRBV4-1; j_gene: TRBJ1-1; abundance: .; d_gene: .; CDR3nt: TGCGCCAGCAGCCAAGTCTACCTGAACACTGAAGCTTTCTTT; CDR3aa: CASSQVYLNTEAFF
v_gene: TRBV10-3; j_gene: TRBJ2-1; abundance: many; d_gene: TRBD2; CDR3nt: TGTGCCACACTAGCGGGAGACGACAATGAGCAGTTCTTC; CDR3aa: CATLAGDDNEQFF
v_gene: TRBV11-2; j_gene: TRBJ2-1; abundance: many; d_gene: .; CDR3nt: TGTGCCAGCAGCCTCCGGACCAATGAGCAGTTCTTC; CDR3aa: CASSLRTNEQFF
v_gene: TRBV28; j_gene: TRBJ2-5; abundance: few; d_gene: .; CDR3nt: TGTGCCAGCAGTCCACGGACCCCCCCGGAGACCCAGTACTTC; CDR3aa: CASSPRTPPETQYF
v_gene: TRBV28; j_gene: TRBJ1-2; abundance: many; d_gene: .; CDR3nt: TGTGCCAGCAGTTTAGAGGGGGGACTGGGCTACACCTTC; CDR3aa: CASSLEGGLGYTF
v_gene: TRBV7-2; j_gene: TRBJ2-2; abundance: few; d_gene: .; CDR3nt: TGTGCCAGCAGCTTAGGCCCGGGCGACACCGGGGAGCTGTTTTTT; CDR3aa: CASSLGPGDTGELFF
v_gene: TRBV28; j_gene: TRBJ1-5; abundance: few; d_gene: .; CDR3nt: TGTGCCAGCAGAACGGGAGTCGGGGGGGTGGCGCCCCAGCATTTT; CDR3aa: CASRTGVGGVAPQHF
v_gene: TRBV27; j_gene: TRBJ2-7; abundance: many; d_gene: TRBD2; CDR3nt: TGTGCCAGCGTAAGACTAGCGGGACCTTACGAGCAGTACTTC; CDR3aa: CASVRLAGPYEQYF
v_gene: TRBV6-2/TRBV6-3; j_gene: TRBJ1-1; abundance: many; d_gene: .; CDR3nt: TGTGCCAGCAGTTACTCCGGCCCTGAAGCTTTCTTT; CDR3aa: CASSYSGPEAFF
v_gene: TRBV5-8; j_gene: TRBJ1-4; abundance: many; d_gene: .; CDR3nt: TGTGCCAGCAGCCCGGGACCTTCTTTGAATGAAAAACTGTTTTTT; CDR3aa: CASSPGPSLNEKLFF
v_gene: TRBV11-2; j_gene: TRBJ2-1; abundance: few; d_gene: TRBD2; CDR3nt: TGTGCCAGCAGCAGAGGGACTAGCGGGAGTGGTGGTGAGCAGTTCTTC; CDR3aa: CASSRGTSGSGGEQFF
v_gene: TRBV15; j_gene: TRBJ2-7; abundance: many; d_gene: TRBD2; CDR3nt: TGTGCCACCAGCAGACCCGGGACTAGCGGGATCTACGAGCAGTACTTC; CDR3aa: CATSRPGTSGIYEQYF
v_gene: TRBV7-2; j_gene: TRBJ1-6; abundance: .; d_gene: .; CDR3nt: TGTGCCAGCAGCTACCAACAGAGACCGAATTCACCCCCCCACTTT; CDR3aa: CASSYQQRPNSPPHF
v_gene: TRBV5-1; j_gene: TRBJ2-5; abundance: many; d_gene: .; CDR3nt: TGCGCCAGCAGCAGCGGACAGATCCAAGAGACCCAGTACTTC; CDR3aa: CASSSGQIQETQYF
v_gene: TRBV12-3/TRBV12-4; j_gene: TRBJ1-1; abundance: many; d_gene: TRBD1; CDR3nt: TGTGCCAGCGCTACCGGGACAGGGAACACTGAAGCTTTCTTT; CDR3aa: CASATGTGNTEAFF
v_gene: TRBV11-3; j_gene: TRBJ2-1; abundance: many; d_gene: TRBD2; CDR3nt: TGTGCCAGCTCCAATACGGGGGGGCCCTACAATGAGCAGTTCTTC; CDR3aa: CASSNTGGPYNEQFF
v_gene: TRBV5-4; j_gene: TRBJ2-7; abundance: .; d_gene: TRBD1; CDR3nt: TGTGCCAGCAGCTGGGACAGGGGGTCTCCCCACGAGCAGTACTTC; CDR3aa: CASSWDRGSPHEQYF
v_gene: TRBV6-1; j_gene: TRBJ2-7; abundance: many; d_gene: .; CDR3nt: TGTGCCAGCAGCGATCCCGGGACTGGGATCTACGAGCAGTACTTC; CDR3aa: CASSDPGTGIYEQYF
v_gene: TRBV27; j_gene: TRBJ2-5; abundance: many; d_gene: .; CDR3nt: TGTGCCAGCAGTCCCCTAGGAGGGGAGACCCAGTACTTC; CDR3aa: CASSPLGGETQYF